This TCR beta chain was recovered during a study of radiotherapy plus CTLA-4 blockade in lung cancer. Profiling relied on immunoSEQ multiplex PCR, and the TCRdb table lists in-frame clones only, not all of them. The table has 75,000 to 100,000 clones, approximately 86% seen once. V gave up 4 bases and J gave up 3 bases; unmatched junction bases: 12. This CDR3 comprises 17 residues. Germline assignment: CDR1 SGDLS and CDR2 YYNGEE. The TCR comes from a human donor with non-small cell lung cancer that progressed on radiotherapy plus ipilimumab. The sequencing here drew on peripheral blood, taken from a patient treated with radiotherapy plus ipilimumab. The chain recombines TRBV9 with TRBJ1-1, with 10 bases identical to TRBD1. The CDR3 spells CASSFKPGQGPDTEAFF. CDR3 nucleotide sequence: TGTGCCAGCAGCTTCAAACCGGGACAGGGGCCGGACACTGAAGCTTTCTTT. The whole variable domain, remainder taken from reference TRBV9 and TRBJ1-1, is DSGVTQTPKHLITATGQRVTLRCSPRSGDLSVYWYQQSLDQGLQFLIQYYNGEERAKGNILERFSAQQFPDLHSELNLSSLELGDSALYFCASSFKPGQGPDTEAFFGQGTRLTVV.